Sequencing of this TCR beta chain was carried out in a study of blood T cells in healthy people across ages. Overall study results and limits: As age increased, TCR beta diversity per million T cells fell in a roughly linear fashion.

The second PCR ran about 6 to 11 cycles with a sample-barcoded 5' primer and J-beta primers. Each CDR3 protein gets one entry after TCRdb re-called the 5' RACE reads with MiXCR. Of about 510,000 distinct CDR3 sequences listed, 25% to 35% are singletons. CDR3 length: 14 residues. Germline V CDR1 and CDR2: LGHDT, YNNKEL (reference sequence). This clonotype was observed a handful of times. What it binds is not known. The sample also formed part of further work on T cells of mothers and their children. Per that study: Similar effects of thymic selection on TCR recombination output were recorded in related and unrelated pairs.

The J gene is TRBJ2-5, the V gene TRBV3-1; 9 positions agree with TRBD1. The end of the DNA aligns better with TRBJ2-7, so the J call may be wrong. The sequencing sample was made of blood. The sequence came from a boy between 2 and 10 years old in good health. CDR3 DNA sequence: TGTGCCAGCAGCCAGGGACAGGGTTTGTACGAGCAGTACTTC. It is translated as CASSQGQGLYEQYF.